This is a list of T cell receptor beta chains from one sample in a study of T cell responses to AZD1222 COVID-19 vaccine. The table came from immunoSEQ multiplex PCR; TCRdb's copy has only in-frame clones and leaves some out. The data show approximately 140,000 clones, about nine tenths seen once. Sequences were derived from peripheral blood, sampled on day 0 of AZD1222 vaccination. All receptors derive from an adult in good health. The CDR3 runs from the conserved cysteine through the conserved F or W. The D gene is left open where the match is weak. The size entry is marked missing in some rows and otherwise reads once, few, many or a size class.

CASRTRQGVNEQYF	TGTGCCAGCAGGACCCGACAGGGTGTCAACGAGCAGTACTTC	TRBV6-5	NA	TRBJ2-7	TRBD1
CASSLSPASGAQYEQYF	TGTGCCAGCAGCTTATCCCCCGCTAGCGGGGCACAATACGAGCAGTACTTC	TRBV11-2	NA	TRBJ2-7	TRBD2
CATSDPTGTLRDTQYF	TGTGCCACCAGTGATCCCACGGGGACACTTAGGGATACGCAGTATTTT	TRBV24-1	NA	TRBJ2-3	NA
CASSYWAVIEYF	TGTGCCAGCAGTTACTGGGCAGTTATTGAATACTTC	TRBV6-6	NA	TRBJ2-4	NA
CASSAGNSPLHF	TGTGCCAGCAGCGCAGGGAATTCACCCCTCCACTTT	TRBV11-2	NA	TRBJ1-6	NA
CASNRGEGNQPQHF	TGTGCCAGTAATAGGGGGGAGGGCAATCAGCCCCAGCATTTT	TRBV19	few	TRBJ1-5	NA
CASSPYTDTQYF	TGTGCCAGCTCACCTTACACAGATACGCAGTATTTT	TRBV18	NA	TRBJ2-3	NA
CASTTSRAFNQPQHF	TGTGCCAGCACCACGAGCAGGGCCTTCAATCAGCCCCAGCATTTT	TRBV7-8	NA	TRBJ1-5	NA
CASSLNGLQETQYF	TGTGCCAGCAGCTTAAACGGATTACAAGAGACCCAGTACTTC	TRBV11-2	NA	TRBJ2-5	NA
CASKQGGAKDTQYF	TGCGCCAGCAAACAGGGGGGGGCCAAAGATACGCAGTATTTT	TRBV5-1	NA	TRBJ2-3	NA
CASSLGTGGYNSPLHF	TGCGCCAGCAGCTTAGGGACAGGGGGATATAATTCACCCCTCCACTTT	TRBV5-1	NA	TRBJ1-6	TRBD1
CASSQDLEPRLGGNTIYF	TGTGCCAGCAGCCAAGATCTGGAGCCTCGGTTAGGTGGAAACACCATATATTTT	TRBV3-1/TRBV3-2	NA	TRBJ1-3	NA
CASSFGDRVNEKLFF	TGTGCCAGCAGCTTTGGGGACAGGGTTAATGAAAAACTGTTTTTT	TRBV7-9	few	TRBJ1-4	TRBD1
CASSWSQETQYF	TGCGCCAGCAGCTGGTCTCAAGAGACCCAGTACTTC	TRBV5-1	NA	TRBJ2-5	NA
CASSQGQGKYEQYF	TGTGCCAGCAGCCAAGGACAGGGGAAATACGAGCAGTACTTC	TRBV3-1/TRBV3-2	NA	TRBJ2-7	TRBD1
CASSVGGIDAYGYTF	TGTGCCAGCAGCGTAGGAGGAATTGACGCCTATGGCTACACCTTC	TRBV9	NA	TRBJ1-2	NA
CASSARGFGGAGRIYGYTF	TGTGCCAGCAGCGCGAGAGGGTTCGGAGGAGCAGGGAGGATCTATGGCTACACCTTC	TRBV9	NA	TRBJ1-2	NA
CASSLSEISYEQYF	TGTGCCAGCAGCTTATCAGAAATCTCCTACGAGCAGTACTTC	TRBV7-2	NA	TRBJ2-7	NA
CASSLVGIRDGYTF	TGTGCCAGCAGCTTGGTAGGGATCAGAGATGGCTACACCTTC	TRBV5-5	NA	TRBJ1-2	NA
CATQSNEQFF	TGTGCCACCCAATCCAATGAGCAGTTCTTC	TRBV2	NA	TRBJ2-1	NA
CAITPGSGNTIYF	TGTGCCATCACGCCAGGCTCTGGAAACACCATATATTTT	TRBV10-3	NA	TRBJ1-3	NA
CASSPTSGGAWETQYF	TGTGCCAGCAGCCCCACTAGCGGGGGGGCCTGGGAGACCCAGTACTTC	TRBV5-4	NA	TRBJ2-5	TRBD2
CASTGKSSYNEQFF	TGTGCCAGCACAGGGAAAAGCTCCTACAATGAGCAGTTCTTC	TRBV6-6	NA	TRBJ2-1	NA
CASSSGTGFLGNQPQHF	TGTGCCAGCAGCTCCGGGACAGGGTTTCTAGGCAATCAGCCCCAGCATTTT	TRBV5-5	NA	TRBJ1-5	TRBD1
CSVTPRGPGELFF	TGCAGCGTTACCCCACGCGGTCCCGGGGAGCTGTTTTTT	TRBV29-1	NA	TRBJ2-2	NA
CASSGRLGPNSPLHF	TGTGCCAGCAGCGGGCGGCTGGGGCCTAATTCACCCCTCCACTTT	TRBV5-8	NA	TRBJ1-6	NA
CAWRRDRGRTEAFF	TGTGCCTGGCGTCGGGACAGGGGGCGGACTGAAGCTTTCTTT	TRBV30	NA	TRBJ1-1	TRBD1
CASSYPGTNYGYTF	TGTGCCAGCAGCTACCCCGGGACTAACTATGGCTACACCTTC	TRBV7-2	NA	TRBJ1-2	NA
CSVVQGPNHYGYTF	TGCAGCGTGGTGCAGGGGCCCAACCACTATGGCTACACCTTC	TRBV29-1	NA	TRBJ1-2	NA
CASSPGLAGGRSYNEQFF	TGCGCCAGCAGCCCGGGACTAGCGGGGGGGCGCTCCTACAATGAGCAGTTCTTC	TRBV5-1	NA	TRBJ2-1	TRBD2
CASSPHRIRADTQYF	TGTGCCAGCAGTCCCCACAGGATAAGGGCAGATACGCAGTATTTT	TRBV6-2/TRBV6-3	few	TRBJ2-3	NA
CASSERDTRRSQPQHF	TGTGCCAGCAGTGAAAGGGACACCCGCCGATCCCAGCCCCAGCATTTT	TRBV6-1	NA	TRBJ1-5	NA
CASSAASGSRGNEQFF	TGTGCCAGCAGTGCGGCTAGCGGGAGTAGGGGGAATGAGCAGTTCTTC	TRBV6-1	NA	TRBJ2-1	TRBD2
CASSSGQGAQSSSYEQYF	TGTGCCAGCAGCTCGGGACAGGGGGCCCAGAGTAGCTCCTACGAGCAGTACTTC	TRBV7-2	NA	TRBJ2-7	TRBD1
CASSPFSAAGYTF	TGTGCCAGCAGCCCCTTCTCCGCGGCTGGCTACACCTTC	TRBV9	NA	TRBJ1-2	NA
CASSMTLSGIDEQFF	TGTGCCAGTAGTATGACCCTCTCGGGGATTGACGAGCAGTTCTTC	TRBV19	NA	TRBJ2-1	NA
CAPPLRDRGSGANVLTF	TGTGCCCCACCCCTCCGGGACAGGGGATCCGGGGCCAACGTCCTGACTTTC	TRBV5-5	NA	TRBJ2-6	TRBD1
CAISDPARTGNTIYF	TGTGCCATCAGTGACCCCGCACGGACTGGAAACACCATATATTTT	TRBV10-3	NA	TRBJ1-3	NA
CASSPSERGGYEQFF	TGCGCCAGCAGCCCCTCAGAGCGGGGGGGCTATGAGCAGTTCTTC	TRBV5-1	NA	TRBJ2-1	TRBD2
CASSAGSGNTEAFF	TGTGCCAGCAGCGCGGGCTCCGGGAACACTGAAGCTTTCTTT	TRBV5-4	NA	TRBJ1-1	NA
CASSSHRGAEAFF	TGTGCCAGCAGTTCCCACCGGGGGGCTGAAGCTTTCTTT	TRBV6-5	NA	TRBJ1-1	NA